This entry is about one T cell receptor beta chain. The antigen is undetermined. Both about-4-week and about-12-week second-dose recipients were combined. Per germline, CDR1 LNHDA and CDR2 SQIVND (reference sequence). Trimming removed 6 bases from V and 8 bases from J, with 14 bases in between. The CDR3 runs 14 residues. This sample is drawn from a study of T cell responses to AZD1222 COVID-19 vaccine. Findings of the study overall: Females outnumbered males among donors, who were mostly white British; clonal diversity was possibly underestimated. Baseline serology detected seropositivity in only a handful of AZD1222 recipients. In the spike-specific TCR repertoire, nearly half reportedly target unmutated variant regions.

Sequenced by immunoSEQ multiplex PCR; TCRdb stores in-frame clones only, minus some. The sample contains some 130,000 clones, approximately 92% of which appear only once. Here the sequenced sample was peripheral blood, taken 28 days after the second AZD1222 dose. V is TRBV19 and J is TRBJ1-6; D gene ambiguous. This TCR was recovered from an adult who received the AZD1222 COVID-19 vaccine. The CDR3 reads CASRPTGVYSPLHF. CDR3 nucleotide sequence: TGTGCCAGTAGACCCACTGGGGTGTATTCACCCCTCCACTTT.